This TCR beta chain was captured in a study of T cell changes during pregnancy in multiple sclerosis (dated by TCRdb to between 2019 and 2020). The study in broad terms: The study examined how the T cell repertoire changed over the course of pregnancy in women with multiple sclerosis.

Library generation was performed with the immunoSEQ multiplex PCR assay. In TCRdb, the immuneACCESS table is reduced to in-frame sequences with V and J assigned. These tables do not hold every clone; where another copy was compared, an unresolved V gene accounts for under half, and the others remain unexplained. The sample includes around 21,000 clones, with 88% observed a single time. The leading ten clones occupy approximately 7% of the sample. Only one count was recorded for this clone. Its antigen specificity is not known. Base quality data are lacking; no much larger clone is found one base away. The sequence came from a female donor in good health, enrolled as a control in a pregnancy study. Sequenced here: CD8+ T cells from peripheral blood mononuclear cells, sampled in the third trimester of pregnancy.

Read as DNA, the sequence is TGTGCCAGCAGCTTCCCCCTCACAGGGAATGAGCAGTACTTC. Its coded protein is CASSFPLTGNEQYF. The chain employs TRBV7-9 and TRBJ2-7; TRBD1 is perhaps the D gene, given 6 matching bases. The germline ends are 16 bases apart after V is trimmed by 3 bases and J by 7 bases. CDR1 and CDR2 were assigned from the germline V gene (reference sequence) as SEHNR and FQNEAQ. The CDR3 measures 14 amino acids from cysteine to phenylalanine. The retained sequence is limited to the CDR3, 42 bases, with the frame set at the first base.